This T cell receptor (beta chain) stems from a study of response to subunit inactivated influenza vaccine. Findings and limits, study-wide: Each seasonal flu vaccination may recruit only limited new T cells, authors suggested.

Trimming removed 2 bases at V and 3 bases at J, with 13 bases between. Germline V gene lookup returns CDR1 LGHNA and CDR2 YNFKEQ. This CDR3 is 16 amino acids long. TCRdb reanalysed the RT-PCR reads using MiXCR and keeps one entry per CDR3 protein. Of around 850,000 distinct CDR3 sequences listed, around 20% are singletons. As regards this clonotype: Its antigen is undetermined.

J is TRBJ2-2 and V is TRBV4-2; D gene uncertain. The origin of this receptor is a man aged 45-65 years who received an inactivated influenza vaccine. The sample was PBMCs from blood, taken 5 to 6 days after vaccination. The CDR3 sequence: CASSQRSVFDTGELFF. The CDR3 DNA follows: TGTGCCAGCAGCCAAAGATCGGTATTCGACACCGGGGAGCTGTTTTTT.